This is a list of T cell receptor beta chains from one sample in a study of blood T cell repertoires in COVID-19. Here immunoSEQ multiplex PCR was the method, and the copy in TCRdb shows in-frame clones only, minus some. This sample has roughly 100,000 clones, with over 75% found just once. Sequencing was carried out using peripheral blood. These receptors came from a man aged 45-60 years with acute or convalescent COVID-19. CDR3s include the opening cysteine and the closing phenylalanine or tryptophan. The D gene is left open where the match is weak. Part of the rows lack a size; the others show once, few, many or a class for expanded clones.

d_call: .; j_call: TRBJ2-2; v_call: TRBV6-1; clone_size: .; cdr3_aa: CASSELVVGTGELFF; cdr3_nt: TGTGCCAGCAGTGAACTAGTGGTCGGCACCGGGGAGCTGTTTTTT
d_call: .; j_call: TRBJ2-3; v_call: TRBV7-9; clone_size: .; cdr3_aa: CASSTGLGTDTQYF; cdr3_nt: TGTGCCAGCAGCACAGGGCTCGGGACAGATACGCAGTATTTT
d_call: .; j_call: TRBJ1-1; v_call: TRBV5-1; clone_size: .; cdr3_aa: CASSLGALMNTEAFF; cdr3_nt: TGCGCCAGCAGCTTGGGGGCACTTATGAACACTGAAGCTTTCTTT
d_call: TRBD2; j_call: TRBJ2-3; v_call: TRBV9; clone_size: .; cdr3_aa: CASSPRGEGTDTQYF; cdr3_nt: TGTGCCAGCAGCCCCAGAGGGGAGGGTACAGATACGCAGTATTTT
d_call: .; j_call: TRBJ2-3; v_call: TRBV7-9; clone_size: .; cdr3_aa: CASSLLGALRTDTQYF; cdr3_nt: TGTGCCAGCAGCTTATTGGGGGCACTTCGCACAGATACGCAGTATTTT
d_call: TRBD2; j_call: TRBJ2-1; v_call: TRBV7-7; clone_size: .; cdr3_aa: CASSLLLAGDHSSYNEQFF; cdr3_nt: TGTGCTAGCAGCTTACTCCTAGCGGGGGACCACAGCTCCTACAATGAGCAGTTCTTC
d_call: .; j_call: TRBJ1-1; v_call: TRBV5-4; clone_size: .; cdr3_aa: CASSLGGPGMNTEAFF; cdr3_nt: TGTGCCAGCAGCTTGGGGGGGCCGGGAATGAACACTGAAGCTTTCTTT
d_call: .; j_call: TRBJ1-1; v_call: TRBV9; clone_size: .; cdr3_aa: CASSPSGGMNTEAFF; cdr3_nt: TGTGCCAGCAGCCCATCGGGGGGTATGAACACTGAAGCTTTCTTT
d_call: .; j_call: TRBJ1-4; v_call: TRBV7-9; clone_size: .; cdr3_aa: CASSFLGGANEKLFF; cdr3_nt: TGTGCCAGCAGCTTTTTAGGGGGGGCTAATGAAAAACTGTTTTTT
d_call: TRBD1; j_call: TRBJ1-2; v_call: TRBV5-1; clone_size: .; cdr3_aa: CASSSNLGQGKGYTF; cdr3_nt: TGCGCCAGCAGCTCTAACTTGGGACAGGGAAAGGGCTACACCTTC
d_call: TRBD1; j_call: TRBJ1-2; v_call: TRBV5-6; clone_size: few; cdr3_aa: CASSIEWTGNYGYTF; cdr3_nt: TGTGCCAGCAGCATTGAATGGACAGGCAACTATGGCTACACCTTC
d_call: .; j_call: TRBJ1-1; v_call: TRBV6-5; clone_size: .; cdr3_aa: CASSSRQEAFF; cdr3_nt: TGTGCCAGCAGTTCCCGACAAGAAGCTTTCTTT
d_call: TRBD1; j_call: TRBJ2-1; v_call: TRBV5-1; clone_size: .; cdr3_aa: CASSPGQATSYNEQFF; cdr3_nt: TGCGCCAGCAGCCCGGGACAGGCCACCTCCTACAATGAGCAGTTCTTC
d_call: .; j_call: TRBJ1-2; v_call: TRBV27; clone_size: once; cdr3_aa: CASSPLGGSPYGYTF; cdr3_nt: TGTGCCAGCAGTCCCCTCGGCGGGTCTCCCTATGGCTACACCTTC
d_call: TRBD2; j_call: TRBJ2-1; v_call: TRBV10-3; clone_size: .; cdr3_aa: CAIKFSGDAYNEQFF; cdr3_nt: TGTGCCATTAAGTTTAGCGGGGACGCCTACAATGAGCAGTTCTTC
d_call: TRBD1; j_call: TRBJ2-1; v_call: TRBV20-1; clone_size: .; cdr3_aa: CSASKGTGINEQFF; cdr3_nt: TGCAGTGCTAGTAAAGGGACAGGGATAAATGAGCAGTTCTTC
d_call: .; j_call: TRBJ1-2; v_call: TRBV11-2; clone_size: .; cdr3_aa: CASSFGEEGYTF; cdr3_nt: TGTGCCAGCAGCTTTGGCGAGGAAGGCTACACCTTC
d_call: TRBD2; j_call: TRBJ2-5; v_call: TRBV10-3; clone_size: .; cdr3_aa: CAISDSQREGPETQYF; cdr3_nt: TGTGCCATCAGTGATTCCCAGCGGGAGGGCCCAGAGACCCAGTACTTC
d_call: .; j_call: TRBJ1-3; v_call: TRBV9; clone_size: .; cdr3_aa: CASSVPGGNTIYF; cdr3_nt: TGTGCCAGCAGCGTCCCGGGGGGAAACACCATATATTTT
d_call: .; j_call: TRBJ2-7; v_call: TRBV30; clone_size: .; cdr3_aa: CAWNLGEDSLIEQYF; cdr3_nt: TGTGCCTGGAATTTGGGGGAGGACTCCTTGATAGAGCAGTACTTC
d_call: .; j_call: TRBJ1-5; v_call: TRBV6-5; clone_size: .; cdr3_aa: CASSPGPVGGPQHF; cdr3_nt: TGTGCCAGCAGTCCGGGCCCGGTAGGGGGGCCCCAGCATTTT
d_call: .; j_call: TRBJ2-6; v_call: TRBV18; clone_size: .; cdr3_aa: CASSLGQPSGANVLTF; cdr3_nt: TGTGCCAGCTCACTCGGACAGCCGTCTGGGGCCAACGTCCTGACTTTC
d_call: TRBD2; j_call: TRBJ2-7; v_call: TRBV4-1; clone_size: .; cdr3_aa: CASSQIQGLAGMGRYEQYF; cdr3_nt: TGCGCCAGCAGCCAGATACAGGGACTAGCGGGAATGGGTCGGTACGAGCAGTACTTC
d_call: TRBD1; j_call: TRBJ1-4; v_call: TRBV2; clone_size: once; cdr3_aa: CASTQGVEKLFF; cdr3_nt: TGTGCCAGCACCCAGGGGGTTGAAAAACTGTTTTTT
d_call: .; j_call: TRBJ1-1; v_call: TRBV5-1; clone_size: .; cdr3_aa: CASSPGGRAITEAFF; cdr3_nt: TGCGCCAGCAGCCCGGGGGGCAGGGCTATCACTGAAGCTTTCTTT
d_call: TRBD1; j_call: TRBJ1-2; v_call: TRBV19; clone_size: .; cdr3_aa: CASSIGTGSGGYTF; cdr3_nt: TGTGCCAGTAGTATTGGGACAGGCTCGGGCGGCTACACCTTC
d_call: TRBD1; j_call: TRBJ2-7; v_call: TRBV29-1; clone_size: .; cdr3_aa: CSVETGTGKSIYEQYF; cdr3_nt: TGCAGCGTGGAAACCGGGACAGGGAAATCTATCTACGAGCAGTACTTC
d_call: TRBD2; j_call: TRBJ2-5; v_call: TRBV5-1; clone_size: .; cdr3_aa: CASSLSGRQQETQYF; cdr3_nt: TGCGCCAGCAGCCTTAGCGGGAGGCAACAAGAGACCCAGTACTTC
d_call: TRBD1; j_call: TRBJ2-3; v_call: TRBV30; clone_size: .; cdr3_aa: CAWSRGQADTQYF; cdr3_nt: TGTGCCTGGAGCAGGGGGCAAGCAGATACGCAGTATTTT
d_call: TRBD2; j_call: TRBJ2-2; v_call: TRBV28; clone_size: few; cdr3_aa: CASSLRLAGGAGELFF; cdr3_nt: TGTGCCAGCAGTTTGAGACTAGCGGGGGGCGCCGGGGAGCTGTTTTTT
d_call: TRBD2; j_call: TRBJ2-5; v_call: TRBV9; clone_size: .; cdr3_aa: CASSVGGLAAVGQETQYF; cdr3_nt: TGTGCCAGCAGCGTAGGAGGACTAGCCGCTGTGGGCCAAGAGACCCAGTACTTC
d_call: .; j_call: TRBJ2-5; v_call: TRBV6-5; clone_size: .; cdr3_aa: CASSSSRETQYF; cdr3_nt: TGTGCCAGCAGTTCTAGCAGGGAGACCCAGTACTTC
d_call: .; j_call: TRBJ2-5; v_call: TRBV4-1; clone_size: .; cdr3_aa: CASSQDRGGVGETQYF; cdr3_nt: TGCGCCAGCAGCCAAGATAGAGGGGGTGTGGGAGAGACCCAGTACTTC
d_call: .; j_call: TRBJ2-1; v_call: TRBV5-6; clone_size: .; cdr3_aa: CASSRNGFSYNEQFF; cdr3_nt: TGTGCCAGCAGCAGGAACGGGTTTTCCTACAATGAGCAGTTCTTC
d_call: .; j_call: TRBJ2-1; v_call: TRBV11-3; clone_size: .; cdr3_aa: CASTQTATNYNEQFF; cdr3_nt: TGTGCCAGCACCCAGACGGCAACTAACTACAATGAGCAGTTCTTC
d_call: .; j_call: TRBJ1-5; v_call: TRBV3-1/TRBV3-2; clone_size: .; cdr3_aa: CASSQDQIQPQHF; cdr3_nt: TGTGCCAGCAGCCAAGACCAGATTCAGCCCCAGCATTTT
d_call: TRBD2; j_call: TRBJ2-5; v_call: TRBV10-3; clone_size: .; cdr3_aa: CAISESISASGKYETQYF; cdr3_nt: TGTGCCATCAGTGAGTCGATATCGGCTAGCGGGAAGTATGAGACCCAGTACTTC
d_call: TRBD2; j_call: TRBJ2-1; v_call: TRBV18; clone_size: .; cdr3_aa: CASSPPASGSGYNEQFF; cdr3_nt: TGTGCCAGCTCACCACCCGCTAGCGGGAGCGGTTACAATGAGCAGTTCTTC
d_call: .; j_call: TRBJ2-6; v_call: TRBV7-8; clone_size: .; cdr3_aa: CASSLVRSFKGANVLTF; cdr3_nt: TGTGCCAGCAGCTTAGTTCGCAGTTTCAAGGGGGCCAACGTCCTGACTTTC
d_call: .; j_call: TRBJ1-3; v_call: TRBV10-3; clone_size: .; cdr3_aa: CAISESSWRANGNTIYF; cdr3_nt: TGTGCCATCAGTGAGTCGAGTTGGAGAGCTAACGGAAACACCATATATTTT
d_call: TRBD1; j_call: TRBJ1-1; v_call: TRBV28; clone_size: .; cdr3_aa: CASSSTRTGNTEAFF; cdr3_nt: TGTGCCAGCAGTTCGACTCGGACAGGGAACACTGAAGCTTTCTTT
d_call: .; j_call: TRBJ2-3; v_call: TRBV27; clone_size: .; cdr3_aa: CASSLYSSTDTQYF; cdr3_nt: TGTGCCAGCAGCCTATACTCTAGCACAGATACGCAGTATTTT
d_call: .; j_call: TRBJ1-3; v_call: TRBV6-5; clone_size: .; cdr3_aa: CASRRTVSSGNTIYF; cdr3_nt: TGTGCCAGCAGACGGACAGTCAGCTCTGGAAACACCATATATTTT
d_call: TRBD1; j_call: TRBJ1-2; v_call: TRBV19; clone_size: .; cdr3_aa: CASRSDRARGYGYTF; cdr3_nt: TGTGCCAGTAGATCGGACAGGGCTCGCGGCTATGGCTACACCTTC
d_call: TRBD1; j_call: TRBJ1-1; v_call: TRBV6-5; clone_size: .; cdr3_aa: CASSPGGDTEAFF; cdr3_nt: TGTGCCAGCAGCCCAGGGGGTGACACTGAAGCTTTCTTT
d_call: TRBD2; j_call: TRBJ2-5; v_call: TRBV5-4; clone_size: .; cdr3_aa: CASSSIAGLQETQYF; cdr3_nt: TGTGCCAGCAGCTCCATAGCGGGACTACAAGAGACCCAGTACTTC
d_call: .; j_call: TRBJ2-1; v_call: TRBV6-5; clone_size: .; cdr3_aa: CASSSDRPNEQFF; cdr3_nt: TGTGCCAGCAGTTCTGACAGACCGAATGAGCAGTTCTTC
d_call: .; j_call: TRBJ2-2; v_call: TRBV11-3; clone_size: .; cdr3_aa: CASSPGSGLSRTGELFF; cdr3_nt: TGTGCCAGCAGCCCCGGTTCAGGGCTCTCGAGAACCGGGGAGCTGTTTTTT
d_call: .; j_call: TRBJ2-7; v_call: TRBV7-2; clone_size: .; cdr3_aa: CASSLGFVRGYEQYF; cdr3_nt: TGTGCCAGCAGCTTAGGATTCGTCCGGGGGTACGAGCAGTACTTC
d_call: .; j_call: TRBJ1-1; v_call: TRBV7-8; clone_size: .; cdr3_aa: CASSTYRALNTEAFF; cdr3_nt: TGTGCCAGCAGCACTTACAGGGCGTTGAACACTGAAGCTTTCTTT
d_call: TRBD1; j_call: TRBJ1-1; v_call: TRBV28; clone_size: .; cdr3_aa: CASSAGGRGQGKTEAFF; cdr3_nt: TGTGCCAGCAGTGCTGGGGGGAGAGGACAGGGAAAAACTGAAGCTTTCTTT
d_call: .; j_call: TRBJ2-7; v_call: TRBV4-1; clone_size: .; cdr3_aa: CASSQDGGGGARAYEQYF; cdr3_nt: TGCGCCAGCAGCCAAGACGGCGGTGGCGGGGCGCGAGCCTACGAGCAGTACTTC
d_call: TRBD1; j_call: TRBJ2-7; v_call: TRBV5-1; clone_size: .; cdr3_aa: CASSSRGTGGYEQYF; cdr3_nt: TGCGCCAGCAGCTCAAGGGGGACAGGGGGCTACGAGCAGTACTTC
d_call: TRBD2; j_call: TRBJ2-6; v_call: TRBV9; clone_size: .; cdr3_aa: CASSVPISGGGRSGANVLTF; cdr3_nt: TGTGCCAGCAGCGTCCCCATCTCGGGCGGGGGGCGCTCTGGGGCCAACGTCCTGACTTTC
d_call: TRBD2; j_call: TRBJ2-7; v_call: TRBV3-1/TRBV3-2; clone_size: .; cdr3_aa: CASSQGRAGVHEQYF; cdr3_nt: TGTGCCAGCAGCCAAGGAAGGGCGGGAGTCCACGAGCAGTACTTC